Listed here are 25 T cell receptor beta chains from one sample, sequenced in a study of shared clonotypes between healthy human individuals. Here immunoSEQ multiplex PCR was the method, and the copy in TCRdb shows in-frame clones only, minus some. This sample has approximately 1.9 million clones, with about 93% found just once. Naive CD8 populations comprised CD45RO-negative cells positively selected for CCR7, excluding terminally differentiated effector memory CD45RA+ cells. The source material was naive CD8+ T cells from PBMCs. These TCRs come from a man aged 18 to 30 in good health. Some clones in this sample may be carry-over from other donors' samples.

V and J are TRBV9 and TRBJ1-1; tentative D call: TRBD1 (6 bases). This CDR3 is 15 amino acids long. Germline V gene data show CDR1 as SGDLS and CDR2 as YYNGEE. Trimming shortened V by 2 bases and J by 6 bases, and 17 bases separated the two germline ends. CDR3 in amino acids: CASSVHREGSAEAFF. CDR3 in DNA: TGTGCCAGCAGCGTCCACAGGGAGGGAAGCGCTGAAGCTTTCTTT.

This sequence joins TRBV6-1 and TRBJ2-3, with D unclear. The CDR3 is 15 amino acids. V was trimmed by 2 bases and J by 2 bases, leaving 11 bases between them. Per the germline V gene, CDR1 is MNHNS and CDR2 is SASEGT. The CDR3 loop reads CASSEINRITDTQYF. The DNA for the CDR3 is TGTGCCAGCAGTGAAATTAACAGAATCACAGATACGCAGTATTTT.

This chain connects TRBV6-6 to TRBJ1-2, with 7 bases aligning to TRBD1. CDR1 and CDR2 (germline): MNHNY, SVGAGI (reference sequence). After removal of 0 bases from V and 2 bases from J, the junction contained 3 bases not matched to a gene. The CDR3 has 15 residues. The CDR3 protein is CASSYSPGQNYGYTF. CDR3 coding DNA: TGTGCCAGCAGTTACTCCCCGGGACAGAACTATGGCTACACCTTC.

Turning to this clone: This specimen includes other DNA sequences encoding the same CDR3. This rearrangement joins TRBV29-1 to TRBJ1-1; D call uncertain. The CDR3 is 11 amino acids. Germline V CDR1 and CDR2: SQVTM, ANQGSEA. Between the trimmed V and J ends, which lost 5 bases and 5 bases, there was a span of 9 bases. The CDR3: CSVSGTTEAFF. In DNA form, the CDR3 reads TGCAGCGTTTCAGGAACTACTGAAGCTTTCTTT.

The chain employs TRBV27 and TRBJ2-6; no clear D gene. This CDR3 is built from 14 residues. The V end was cut by 0 bases, the J end by 2 bases, with 2 bases between. Germline V gene lookup returns CDR1 MNHEY and CDR2 SMNVEV (reference sequence). The CDR3 loop reads CASSLSPGANVLTF. CDR3 DNA: TGTGCCAGCAGTTTATCGCCTGGGGCCAACGTCCTGACTTTC.

The chain has TRBV9 and TRBJ2-3; 9 bases match TRBD2. This CDR3 is 16 amino acids long. Germline CDR1 reads SGDLS; CDR2 reads YYNGEE. The J segment lost 3 bases and the V segment lost 3 bases, leaving 8 bases of the junction unmatched. The CDR3 protein is CASSADSGSNTDTQYF. The CDR3, as DNA: TGTGCCAGCAGCGCGGATAGCGGGAGTAATACAGATACGCAGTATTTT.

V and J are TRBV19 and TRBJ1-3, with unresolved D. The V end lost 5 bases, the J end lost 0 bases, and 5 bases lay between the germline ends. The CDR3 loop spans 13 amino acids. Germline CDR1 reads LNHDA; CDR2 reads SQIVND (reference sequence). The CDR3 is CASSYNSGNTIYF. CDR3 bases: TGTGCCAGTAGTTACAACTCTGGAAACACCATATATTTT. Filled out from reference TRBV19 and TRBJ1-3, the complete variable domain reads DGGITQSPKYLFRKEGQNVTLSCEQNLNHDAMYWYRQDPGQGLRLIYYSQIVNDFQKGDIAEGYSVSREKKESFPLTVTSAQKNPTAFYLCASSYNSGNTIYFGEGSWLTVV.

Worth noting for this clone: The same CDR3 is also encoded by other DNA sequences in this sample. The V and J genes are TRBV4-1 and TRBJ2-2; D unclear. V shed 3 bases and J shed 6 bases, with 2 bases lying between them. The CDR3 consists of 11 residues. The germline V gene encodes CDR1 MGHRA and CDR2 YSYEKL. For the CDR3, the DNA is TGCGCCAGCAGCCAGTCCGGGGAGCTGTTTTTT. Translated: CASSQSGELFF.

The V gene is TRBV25-1, the J gene TRBJ2-3, with D possibly TRBD1 on 6 matching bases. V lost 3 bases, J lost 1 base, and 8 bases lay in between. The CDR3 has 14 residues. The germline CDR1 and CDR2 sequences are MGHDK and SYGVNS. The CDR3 region has the DNA TGTGCCAGCAGTGACGGACAGCGCACAGATACGCAGTATTTT. Translated, it gives CASSDGQRTDTQYF. Full variable domain (missing parts from reference TRBV25-1 and TRBJ2-3): EADIYQTPRYLVIGTGKKITLECSQTMGHDKMYWYQQDPGMELHLIHYSYGVNSTEKGDLSSESTVSRIRTEHFPLTLESARPSHTSQYLCASSDGQRTDTQYFGPGTRLTVL.

This chain connects TRBV27 to TRBJ1-1; no firm D call. V lost 2 bases and J lost 0, with 10 bases in between. Germline CDR1 reads MNHEY; CDR2 reads SMNVEV (reference sequence). This CDR3 is 15 amino acids long. The CDR3 loop reads CASSLQRHLNTEAFF. CDR3 sequence (DNA): TGTGCCAGCAGTTTACAGAGACATTTGAACACTGAAGCTTTCTTT.

The chain carries TRBV29-1 and TRBJ2-7, with D perhaps TRBD2 (6 bases). The germline gives CDR1 SQVTM, CDR2 ANQGSEA. The CDR3 length is 14 residues. The germline V and J ends were trimmed by 2 bases and 3 bases, with 14 bases remaining between them. CDR3 in amino acids: CSVESRDGSYEQYF. The DNA of the CDR3 is TGCAGCGTTGAATCCCGGGACGGGAGCTACGAGCAGTACTTC.

This chain uses TRBV7-9 with TRBJ2-1; perhaps TRBD1 as D (6 bases). With 5 bases removed from V and 8 bases from J, the gap between germline ends came to 19 bases. The CDR3 totals 15 residues. CDR1 and CDR2 from the germline V gene are SEHNR and FQNEAQ (reference sequence). The CDR3 loop is CASSTHREGLDEQFF. The CDR3 nucleotides read TGTGCCAGCAGCACACACAGGGAAGGGCTCGATGAGCAGTTCTTC.

This chain uses TRBV2 with TRBJ1-1, with a possible D match to TRBD1 (5 bases). The CDR3 length is 14 residues. Trimming took off 5 bases at V and 4 bases at J, with 14 bases between the two ends. Germline V gene data show CDR1 as SNHLY and CDR2 as FYNNEI. Written as DNA, the CDR3 is TGTGCCAGCAGTCACGCCGGGGCAAGCACTGAAGCTTTCTTT. Protein: CASSHAGASTEAFF.

This rearrangement joins TRBV29-1 to TRBJ2-7; either TRBD1 or TRBD2 may supply D (6 bases each). The length of the CDR3 is 14 residues. Germline CDR1 and CDR2: SQVTM and ANQGSEA. Trimming pared 4 bases from V and 3 bases from J, leaving 16 bases between. The CDR3 region is CSVVGRGGFYEQYF. DNA for the CDR3: TGCAGCGTTGTCGGCAGGGGAGGCTTCTACGAGCAGTACTTC.

V and J are TRBV6-5 and TRBJ1-1; tentative D call: TRBD1 (6 bases). The CDR3 is made up of 15 amino acids. The V gene lost 2 bases and the J gene lost 6 bases, with 16 bases spanning the gap. In germline, CDR1 is MNHEY, CDR2 SVGAGI. The CDR3 region is CASSYQDSGAAEAFF. CDR3 nucleotide sequence: TGTGCCAGCAGTTACCAGGATTCGGGGGCAGCTGAAGCTTTCTTT.

DNA of the CDR3: TGTGCCAGCAGCTTTCCGGGACTAGTCAATGAGCAGTTCTTC. Translated, it gives CASSFPGLVNEQFF. The gene calls are TRBV13 and TRBJ2-1; 8 positions match TRBD2. Trimming took 3 bases from V and 6 from J; bases not matched to a gene: 4. In germline, CDR1 is PRHDT, CDR2 FYEKMQ (reference sequence). The CDR3 has 14 residues.

The V call is TRBV2, the J call TRBJ1-5; 12 bases are shared with TRBD1. The germline V gene has CDR1 SNHLY and CDR2 FYNNEI. CDR3 length: 21 residues. The ends lost 5 bases at V and 4 bases at J; junction bases unmatched: 21. The CDR3 spells CASSKSEPGQGASGGNQPQHF. CDR3 bases: TGTGCCAGCAGTAAGTCCGAACCGGGACAGGGGGCGTCAGGTGGGAATCAGCCCCAGCATTTT.

V and J are TRBV6-5 and TRBJ2-3, with D hard to call. V was clipped by 3 bases and J by 1 base, with 14 bases between them. The CDR3 is 16 residues long. From germline, CDR1 is MNHEY and CDR2 SVGAGI. The CDR3 reads CASSYLGIGGTDTQYF. CDR3 bases: TGTGCCAGCAGTTATCTAGGCATTGGGGGCACAGATACGCAGTATTTT.

This clone was seen only a few times. The chain has TRBV4-2 and TRBJ2-7; D is unresolved. Trimming removed 0 bases from V and 7 bases from J, with 7 bases in between. The CDR3 is made up of 12 amino acids. CDR1 and CDR2 from the germline V gene are LGHNA and YNFKEQ. The CDR3 reads CASSQDMGEQYF. The CDR3 DNA reads TGTGCCAGCAGCCAAGATATGGGTGAGCAGTACTTC.

This CDR3 reads CASSLEPANTEAFF. In DNA, the CDR3 is TGTGCCAGCAGCTTAGAGCCCGCAAACACTGAAGCTTTCTTT. V is TRBV7-8 and J is TRBJ1-1; the D is unclear. V was pared by 1 base and J by 2 bases, with 8 bases between. The CDR3 spans 14 residues. Germline CDR1 and CDR2: SGHVS and FQNEAQ.

The table lists this clone with a count of one. The gene calls are TRBV27 and TRBJ2-7, with D tentatively TRBD1 (6 bases). The CDR3 totals 15 residues. The germline V and J ends were trimmed by 1 base and 6 bases, with 16 bases remaining between them. Germline V lookup: CDR1 MNHEY, CDR2 SMNVEV (reference sequence). In DNA, the CDR3 is TGTGCCAGCAGTTTATGGCAGGGGCCCTCGGGCGAGCAGTACTTC. Translating it yields CASSLWQGPSGEQYF.

The chain is built from TRBV7-8 and TRBJ2-1, with TRBD1 as a possible D gene (6 bases). CDR1 and CDR2 from the germline V gene are SGHVS and FQNEAQ. Trimming shortened V by 5 bases and J by 6 bases, and 23 bases separated the two germline ends. The CDR3 covers 17 residues. The CDR3 region is CASSNRDTSPPPNEQFF. The CDR3 region has the DNA TGTGCCAGCAGCAACCGGGACACGAGCCCGCCCCCCAATGAGCAGTTCTTC.

The chain recombines TRBV28 with TRBJ2-5; 13 bases map to TRBD2. Germline values: CDR1 MDHEN, CDR2 SYDVKM. Trimming at V came to 0 bases and at J to 4 bases, leaving 14 bases not matched to a gene. This CDR3 spans 20 amino acids. The CDR3 sequence: CASSLWSPGLAGRSGETQYF. The CDR3, as DNA: TGTGCCAGCAGTTTATGGAGCCCGGGACTAGCGGGAAGATCGGGAGAGACCCAGTACTTC. The full variable domain, completed using reference TRBV28 and TRBJ2-5, is DVKVTQSSRYLVKRTGEKVFLECVQDMDHENMFWYRQDPGLGLRLIYFSYDVKMKEKGDIPEGYSVSREKKERFSLILESASTNQTSMYLCASSLWSPGLAGRSGETQYFGPGTRLLVL.

The CDR3 here is CASSSGSGYNEQFF. The CDR3 bases are TGTGCCAGCAGCAGCGGGAGTGGCTACAATGAGCAGTTCTTC. The V and J genes are TRBV7-9 and TRBJ2-1, with 8 bases fitting TRBD2. The CDR3 contains 14 residues. In germline, CDR1 is SEHNR, CDR2 FQNEAQ (reference sequence). J lost 3 bases, V lost 5 bases, and 3 bases had no gene match.

V and J are TRBV30 and TRBJ2-7; tentative D call: TRBD1 (6 bases). The CDR3 has 15 amino acids. V dropped 4 bases and J dropped 0 bases, with 16 bases sitting between them. The germline CDR1 and CDR2 sequences are GTSNPN and SVGIG (reference sequence). The CDR3 here is CAWTPMDSSSYEQYF. CDR3 sequence (DNA): TGTGCCTGGACTCCAATGGACAGTAGCTCCTACGAGCAGTACTTC.